This TCR beta chain derives from a study of cytomegalovirus exposure and HLA in healthy donors. The study, taken as a whole, reports: Both high specificity and high sensitivity reportedly marked the classifier's diagnosis of cytomegalovirus status. The sole available immune exposure information was CMV serostatus. A previous analysis found most TCR beta V segments productive roughly 87% or roughly 30% of the time. Among the CMV-associated chains, three were confirmed in vitro as specific for CMV antigens.

The table lists this clone with a few counts. Its antigen is still unknown. The PCR had 60 Vbeta and 13 Jbeta primers. Clones were read by immunoSEQ multiplex PCR, and TCRdb kept only the in-frame ones, dropping some. The table includes 100,000 to 150,000 clones, over 9.5% detected once. The V end was cut by 4 bases, the J end by 4 bases, with 13 bases between. This CDR3 is built from 14 residues. Germline CDR1 and CDR2: SNHLY and FYNNEI. This clonotype originated in a woman aged 18-35 years in good health and CMV-seropositive. The sample comprised PBMCs. This rearrangement joins TRBV2 to TRBJ1-2; D gene ambiguous. Here the CDR3 DNA reads TGTGCCAGCAGTGTAGACAAACGAAGCTATGGCTACACCTTC. Translation gives CASSVDKRSYGYTF.